These T cell receptor beta chains were read from a single sample in a study of T-cell reconstitution after alpha-beta-depleted transplantation in children. MiXCR was run by TCRdb on the PCR reads, yielding one entry per CDR3 protein. The table has over 45,000 distinct CDR3 sequences, 44% seen once. The sequencing here drew on PBMCs, mostly from graft donor cells, taken 360 days after TCRalphabeta/CD19-depleted stem cell transplant. The receptors were gathered from a male patient aged 10-17 years who had a stem cell transplant for acute lymphoblastic leukemia, so the T cells may come from the graft donor. The CDR3 runs from the conserved cysteine through the conserved F or W. A D gene is named only where the DNA matches it firmly. Clone size is shown for a subset of rows, as once, few, many or a class of expanded clone.

J gene: TRBJ2-3
V gene: TRBV7-8
D gene: .
clone size: .
CDR3 protein: CASSLPATDTQYF
CDR3 DNA: TGTGCCAGCAGCTTACCCGCAACAGATACGCAGTATTTT

J gene: TRBJ2-2
V gene: TRBV29-1
D gene: .
clone size: .
CDR3 protein: CSVVTGLVGELFF
CDR3 DNA: TGCAGCGTTGTTACGGGATTGGTCGGGGAGCTGTTTTTT

J gene: TRBJ1-2
V gene: TRBV5-1
D gene: .
clone size: .
CDR3 protein: CASSLDINGYTF
CDR3 DNA: TGCGCCAGCAGCCTGGACATAAATGGCTACACCTTC

J gene: TRBJ1-4
V gene: TRBV20-1
D gene: .
clone size: few
CDR3 protein: CSARETAQDRINEKLFF
CDR3 DNA: TGCAGTGCTAGAGAGACAGCTCAGGACAGAATTAATGAAAAACTGTTTTTT

J gene: TRBJ1-1
V gene: TRBV29-1
D gene: .
clone size: .
CDR3 protein: CSVEAQANTEAFF
CDR3 DNA: TGCAGCGTTGAGGCCCAAGCGAACACTGAAGCTTTCTTT

J gene: TRBJ1-5
V gene: TRBV3-1
D gene: TRBD1
clone size: few
CDR3 protein: CASSQGSWTGKGQPQHF
CDR3 DNA: TGTGCCAGCAGCCAAGGGTCCTGGACAGGGAAGGGTCAGCCCCAGCATTTT

J gene: TRBJ2-5
V gene: TRBV9
D gene: TRBD1
clone size: few
CDR3 protein: CASSSSGTGQETQYF
CDR3 DNA: TGTGCCAGCAGCTCCTCCGGGACAGGCCAAGAGACCCAGTACTTC

J gene: TRBJ2-7
V gene: TRBV9
D gene: .
clone size: .
CDR3 protein: CASSVAMVSGEQYF
CDR3 DNA: TGTGCCAGCAGCGTAGCTATGGTTTCGGGCGAGCAGTACTTC

J gene: TRBJ2-5
V gene: TRBV5-1
D gene: .
clone size: .
CDR3 protein: CASSLGRGGETQYF
CDR3 DNA: TGCGCCAGCAGCTTGGGGAGGGGTGGAGAGACCCAGTACTTC

J gene: TRBJ2-3
V gene: TRBV20-1
D gene: .
clone size: .
CDR3 protein: CSALSTQGTDTQYF
CDR3 DNA: TGCAGTGCTCTTTCGACTCAGGGCACAGATACGCAGTATTTT

J gene: TRBJ2-7
V gene: TRBV27
D gene: .
clone size: .
CDR3 protein: CASSPFSGQEEQYF
CDR3 DNA: TGTGCCAGCAGCCCCTTCTCGGGGCAGGAAGAGCAGTACTTC

J gene: TRBJ2-1
V gene: TRBV11-1
D gene: .
clone size: few
CDR3 protein: CASSLSGIRNEQFF
CDR3 DNA: TGTGCCAGCAGTTTATCAGGGATCCGCAATGAGCAGTTCTTC

J gene: TRBJ2-2
V gene: TRBV28
D gene: .
clone size: .
CDR3 protein: CASSLWGSMDPNTGELFF
CDR3 DNA: TGTGCCAGCAGTTTATGGGGTAGTATGGACCCGAACACCGGGGAGCTGTTTTTT

J gene: TRBJ1-2
V gene: TRBV29-1
D gene: .
clone size: .
CDR3 protein: CSVEDGSNYGYTF
CDR3 DNA: TGCAGCGTTGAAGACGGTTCTAACTATGGCTACACCTTC

J gene: TRBJ2-7
V gene: TRBV4-1
D gene: TRBD2
clone size: many
CDR3 protein: CASRQREGLYEQYF
CDR3 DNA: TGCGCCAGCAGACAGCGGGAGGGCCTTTACGAGCAGTACTTC

J gene: TRBJ2-7
V gene: TRBV29-1
D gene: TRBD1
clone size: few
CDR3 protein: CSVAGQGPYEQYF
CDR3 DNA: TGCAGCGTTGCTGGACAGGGTCCCTACGAGCAGTACTTC

J gene: TRBJ2-2
V gene: TRBV11-1
D gene: TRBD2
clone size: .
CDR3 protein: CASGYRAPGLARTGELFF
CDR3 DNA: TGTGCCAGCGGATACCGGGCCCCGGGACTAGCGCGCACCGGGGAGCTGTTTTTT

J gene: TRBJ1-1
V gene: TRBV7-9
D gene: .
clone size: .
CDR3 protein: CASSIDTEAFF
CDR3 DNA: TGTGCCAGCAGCATTGACACTGAAGCTTTCTTT

J gene: TRBJ2-5
V gene: TRBV3-1
D gene: .
clone size: .
CDR3 protein: CASSRWAGGERETQYF
CDR3 DNA: TGTGCCAGCAGCCGATGGGCCGGGGGCGAGAGGGAGACCCAGTACTTC

J gene: TRBJ1-5
V gene: TRBV20-1
D gene: TRBD1
clone size: .
CDR3 protein: CSARAGGNGNQPQHF
CDR3 DNA: TGCAGTGCTAGAGCAGGGGGGAATGGCAATCAGCCCCAGCATTTT

J gene: TRBJ2-7
V gene: TRBV7-9
D gene: .
clone size: few
CDR3 protein: CASSSRRPEQYF
CDR3 DNA: TGTGCCAGCAGTTCCCGTAGGCCCGAGCAGTACTTC

J gene: TRBJ1-5
V gene: TRBV28
D gene: .
clone size: .
CDR3 protein: CASSLPELWPQHF
CDR3 DNA: TGTGCCAGCAGTTTACCGGAGTTGTGGCCCCAGCATTTT

J gene: TRBJ1-3
V gene: TRBV9
D gene: .
clone size: few
CDR3 protein: CASSPRVVPSGNTIYF
CDR3 DNA: TGTGCCAGCAGCCCTAGGGTCGTACCCTCTGGAAACACCATATATTTT

J gene: TRBJ2-2
V gene: TRBV29-1
D gene: .
clone size: .
CDR3 protein: CSVEERSETGELFF
CDR3 DNA: TGCAGCGTTGAAGAGCGGTCGGAAACCGGGGAGCTGTTTTTT

J gene: TRBJ2-1
V gene: TRBV29-1
D gene: .
clone size: .
CDR3 protein: CSVAEGGFYREQFF
CDR3 DNA: TGCAGCGTTGCCGAAGGGGGTTTCTACCGTGAGCAGTTCTTC

J gene: TRBJ2-1
V gene: TRBV27
D gene: TRBD2
clone size: .
CDR3 protein: CASSLRLAFYNEQFF
CDR3 DNA: TGTGCCAGCAGTTTACGACTAGCGTTTTACAATGAGCAGTTCTTC

J gene: TRBJ2-5
V gene: TRBV20-1
D gene: .
clone size: .
CDR3 protein: CSASGSQTQYF
CDR3 DNA: TGCAGTGCGTCGGGTTCGCAGACCCAGTACTTC

J gene: TRBJ2-7
V gene: TRBV12-3/TRBV12-4
D gene: .
clone size: .
CDR3 protein: CASRAGGTYEQYF
CDR3 DNA: TGTGCCAGCCGGGCAGGGGGGACCTACGAGCAGTACTTC

J gene: TRBJ2-1
V gene: TRBV2
D gene: TRBD2
clone size: .
CDR3 protein: CAWVSGTYNEQFF
CDR3 DNA: TGTGCCTGGGTTAGCGGGACGTACAATGAGCAGTTCTTC

J gene: TRBJ1-1
V gene: TRBV12-3/TRBV12-4
D gene: .
clone size: few
CDR3 protein: CASSRAGREAEAFF
CDR3 DNA: TGTGCCAGCAGCCGAGCAGGCAGGGAAGCTGAAGCTTTCTTT

J gene: TRBJ1-5
V gene: TRBV5-1
D gene: .
clone size: many
CDR3 protein: CASSLEPNQPQHF
CDR3 DNA: TGCGCCAGCAGCTTGGAGCCAAATCAGCCCCAGCATTTT

J gene: TRBJ2-2
V gene: TRBV2
D gene: .
clone size: .
CDR3 protein: CASSGGNTGELFF
CDR3 DNA: TGTGCCAGCAGCGGGGGGAACACCGGGGAGCTGTTTTTT

J gene: TRBJ2-7
V gene: TRBV7-2
D gene: .
clone size: few
CDR3 protein: CASRAGLWSSYEQYF
CDR3 DNA: TGTGCCAGCAGGGCCGGGCTGTGGAGCTCCTACGAGCAGTACTTC

J gene: TRBJ2-5
V gene: TRBV12-3/TRBV12-4
D gene: .
clone size: many
CDR3 protein: CASSLTGGEETQYF
CDR3 DNA: TGTGCCAGCAGTTTAACAGGGGGGGAAGAGACCCAGTACTTC

J gene: TRBJ2-1
V gene: TRBV5-1
D gene: TRBD1
clone size: few
CDR3 protein: CASSYTGGSLGEQFF
CDR3 DNA: TGCGCCAGCAGCTATACAGGGGGCTCTCTAGGAGAGCAGTTCTTC

J gene: TRBJ1-2
V gene: TRBV5-1
D gene: .
clone size: .
CDR3 protein: CASSRPGTAYYGYTF
CDR3 DNA: TGCGCCAGCAGCCGGCCCGGGACCGCATACTATGGCTACACCTTC

J gene: TRBJ2-1
V gene: TRBV11-2
D gene: TRBD2
clone size: .
CDR3 protein: CASSLGAGVPYNEQFF
CDR3 DNA: TGTGCCAGCAGCTTAGGAGCGGGAGTACCATACAATGAGCAGTTCTTC

J gene: TRBJ2-2
V gene: TRBV15
D gene: .
clone size: .
CDR3 protein: CATSPQGYTGELFF
CDR3 DNA: TGTGCCACCAGCCCCCAGGGATACACCGGGGAGCTGTTTTTT

J gene: TRBJ2-2
V gene: TRBV7-6
D gene: .
clone size: .
CDR3 protein: CASSLASLVQANTGELFF
CDR3 DNA: TGTGCCAGCAGCTTAGCAAGTCTCGTACAGGCGAACACCGGGGAGCTGTTTTTT

J gene: TRBJ1-2
V gene: TRBV7-8
D gene: .
clone size: .
CDR3 protein: CASSLSLNYGYTF
CDR3 DNA: TGTGCCAGCAGCCTCTCCCTTAACTATGGCTACACCTTC

J gene: TRBJ1-1
V gene: TRBV7-2
D gene: TRBD1
clone size: many
CDR3 protein: CASSSWTGRAFF
CDR3 DNA: TGTGCCAGCAGCTCTTGGACAGGGCGAGCTTTCTTT

J gene: TRBJ2-7
V gene: TRBV7-6
D gene: .
clone size: few
CDR3 protein: CASSLEGHTYEQYF
CDR3 DNA: TGTGCCAGCAGCTTAGAGGGACATACCTACGAGCAGTACTTC

J gene: TRBJ2-7
V gene: TRBV29-1
D gene: TRBD1
clone size: many
CDR3 protein: CSVVTGGYEQYF
CDR3 DNA: TGCAGCGTAGTCACAGGGGGCTACGAGCAGTACTTC

J gene: TRBJ2-1
V gene: TRBV2
D gene: .
clone size: few
CDR3 protein: CARRVENSGRYNEQFF
CDR3 DNA: TGTGCCCGACGCGTGGAGAATAGCGGACGGTACAATGAGCAGTTCTTC

J gene: TRBJ1-2
V gene: TRBV12-3/TRBV12-4
D gene: TRBD1
clone size: .
CDR3 protein: CASSLAHRQGDRGYTF
CDR3 DNA: TGTGCCAGCAGTTTAGCGCATCGACAGGGAGATCGTGGCTACACCTTC

J gene: TRBJ1-1
V gene: TRBV4-3
D gene: TRBD1
clone size: few
CDR3 protein: CASSQDRGRRTEAFF
CDR3 DNA: TGCGCCAGCAGCCAAGACAGGGGGCGGAGAACTGAAGCTTTCTTT

J gene: TRBJ1-5
V gene: TRBV20-1
D gene: .
clone size: .
CDR3 protein: CSVGQRNQPQHF
CDR3 DNA: TGCAGTGTCGGACAGCGCAATCAGCCCCAGCATTTT

J gene: TRBJ2-1
V gene: TRBV20-1
D gene: TRBD2
clone size: .
CDR3 protein: CSAQGTSSYNEQFF
CDR3 DNA: TGCAGTGCTCAAGGGACTAGTTCCTACAATGAGCAGTTCTTC

J gene: TRBJ2-2
V gene: TRBV6-4
D gene: TRBD2
clone size: .
CDR3 protein: CASSESSGENTGELFF
CDR3 DNA: TGTGCCAGCAGTGAGTCGAGCGGGGAGAACACCGGGGAGCTGTTTTTT

J gene: TRBJ2-1
V gene: TRBV7-3
D gene: TRBD2
clone size: .
CDR3 protein: CASSSLAGADNEQFF
CDR3 DNA: TGTGCCAGCAGCTCCCTAGCGGGGGCTGACAATGAGCAGTTCTTC

J gene: TRBJ1-4
V gene: TRBV4-1
D gene: .
clone size: .
CDR3 protein: CASSQVAGGEYEKLFF
CDR3 DNA: TGCGCCAGCAGCCAAGTTGCGGGGGGCGAGTATGAAAAACTGTTTTTT

J gene: TRBJ1-1
V gene: TRBV20-1
D gene: .
clone size: .
CDR3 protein: CSARRVAEAFF
CDR3 DNA: TGCAGTGCTAGGCGGGTTGCTGAAGCTTTCTTT

J gene: TRBJ1-2
V gene: TRBV5-1
D gene: TRBD1
clone size: .
CDR3 protein: CASGTGSNYGYTF
CDR3 DNA: TGCGCCAGTGGGACAGGGAGTAACTATGGCTACACCTTC

J gene: TRBJ2-6
V gene: TRBV3-1
D gene: TRBD1
clone size: .
CDR3 protein: CASCPNRGLLSGANVLTF
CDR3 DNA: TGTGCCAGCTGCCCTAACAGGGGGCTGCTCTCTGGGGCCAACGTCCTGACTTTC